This entry describes one T cell receptor (beta chain). Antigen specificity is unknown. The germline gives CDR1 MNHNS, CDR2 SASEGT. With 4 bases removed from V and 0 bases from J, the gap between germline ends came to 10 bases. The CDR3 consists of 16 residues. These data come from a study of shared clonotypes between healthy human individuals. Study as a whole: Three plates were used per donor for CD4 naive, three for CD4 memory, two for CD8 naive and one for CD8 memory.

Samples underwent the assay at deep level. Produced via immunoSEQ multiplex PCR; TCRdb's table is partial and in-frame only. Of around 2.3 million clones in the sample, around 95% were seen once. General study points: Clonotypes not shared had lower generation probabilities than those common to all four donors.

Sequenced: naive CD4+ T cells sorted from blood. The subset was: CD45RA+ positively selected. The source is a man aged 18 to 29 in good health. The chain couples TRBV6-1 to TRBJ1-6; no clear D gene. The CDR3 loop is CASSAGGSSYNSPLHF. CDR3 nucleotide sequence: TGTGCCAGCAGTGCAGGCGGGAGCTCCTATAATTCACCCCTCCACTTT.